This TCR beta chain comes out of a study of T cell responses to AZD1222 COVID-19 vaccine. Study-wide results and limits: It was only after the peak T cell response that any repertoires were sampled. Possibly, clonal diversity was underestimated; donors were largely white British and included more females. Vaccine-related CD4 TCRs covered spike, predominating at 160-218 and 743-854.

Assay used: immunoSEQ multiplex PCR; TCRdb lists only in-frame clones, some missing. The profile shows roughly 200,000 clones, 85% to 95% of them singletons. Turning to this clone: Its antigen remains unknown.

The material was peripheral blood, obtained on day 0 of AZD1222 vaccination. The receptor's source is an adult in good health.

CDR3 nucleotides: TGCAGTGCTGGTGGACAGGGGGCGGATGGAGCCGAGCAGTACTTC. Its protein product is CSAGGQGADGAEQYF. The chain recombines TRBV20-1 with TRBJ2-7; 11 nucleotides align to TRBD1. Germline V gene lookup returns CDR1 DFQATT and CDR2 SNEGSKA (reference sequence). The V segment lost 5 bases and the J segment 6 bases; nucleotides outside the gene matches: 12. CDR3 length equals 15 residues.